The T cell receptor beta chain under discussion was sequenced for a study of cytomegalovirus exposure and HLA in healthy donors. Trimming stripped 5 bases from V and 5 bases from J, with 15 bases between. Germline V gene data show CDR1 as SEHNR and CDR2 as FQNEAQ (reference sequence). This CDR3 is built from 14 residues. PCR was performed using 60 Vbeta and 13 Jbeta primers. Method: immunoSEQ multiplex PCR; TCRdb's copy keeps in-frame clones and lacks some. Among about 160,000 clones listed, roughly 84% were seen once. The genes are TRBV7-9 and TRBJ1-1; D gene ambiguous. The sequenced sample was PBMCs. This receptor was obtained from a man between 18 and 35 years old in good health and CMV-seropositive. CDR3 bases: TGTGCCAGCAGCGTGGAGAGAGGCGGAACTGAAGCTTTCTTT. It yields the protein CASSVERGGTEAFF.